Below, one TCR beta chain is given with its context. As processed by the authors: Estimation of nucleated cell counts relied on the amplification of reference gene primers. The assay was immunoSEQ multiplex PCR, and TCRdb's table has in-frame clones only and misses some. Clonal size and the V and J genes are those of that table, whereas D and trimming came from the DNA. The sample contains about 190,000 clones, around four fifths of which appear only once. Trimming took off 5 bases at V and 4 bases at J, with 16 bases between the two ends. The CDR3 length is 15 residues. Germline-derived CDR1 and CDR2 are SGHTA and FQGNSA. This sample is drawn from a study of blood T cell repertoires in COVID-19. Study in general: COVID-19 samples, acute and convalescent, were from the United States, Italy and Spain. In each case, the material was cDNA or gDNA derived from T cells, B-cell-depleted T cells, or PBMCs.

The TCR comes from a woman aged 70-85 years with active or convalescent COVID-19. The rearrangement uses TRBV7-2 and TRBJ2-3, with D possibly matching TRBD2 (5 bases). Sample: peripheral blood. In nucleotides, the CDR3 is TGTGCCAGCAGCCCAGGAGCTAGCACCCCAGATACGCAGTATTTT. This encodes CASSPGASTPDTQYF.